The 32 T cell receptor beta chains presented below share a single source sample, sequenced in a study of shared clonotypes between healthy human individuals. Some clones are missing from TCRdb's copy, which holds only in-frame ones; the method was immunoSEQ multiplex PCR. Among roughly 2,000,000 clones listed, 85% to 95% were seen once. CD45RO-negative cells were positively selected for CCR7, leaving out terminally differentiated effector memory CD45RA+ cells. The source material was naive CD8+ T cells sorted from blood. Receptor source: a man younger than 30 in good health.

V and J are TRBV2 and TRBJ1-4, with D possibly TRBD1 on 5 matching bases. The V and J ends lost 0 bases and 8 bases respectively, with 19 bases between them. Germline CDR1 reads SNHLY; CDR2 reads FYNNEI. CDR3 size: 17 residues. For the CDR3, the DNA is TGTGCCAGCAGTGAAGCGAGATCAGGGTTTATCTTGGAAAAACTGTTTTTT. Translation: CASSEARSGFILEKLFF. The entire variable domain, with the rest obtained from reference TRBV2 and TRBJ1-4, is as follows: EPEVTQTPSHQVTQMGQEVILRCVPISNHLYFYWYRQILGQKVEFLVSFYNNEISEKSEIFDDQFSVERPDGSNFTLKIRSTKLEDSAMYFCASSEARSGFILEKLFFGSGTQLSVL.

About this clone itself: The sample carries other DNA sequences with the same CDR3. CDR3 nucleotide sequence: TGTGCCAGCAGCCCATTAGGCACTGAAGCTTTCTTT. Protein: CASSPLGTEAFF. The rearrangement joins TRBV11-2 to TRBJ1-1; D not certain. This CDR3 spans 12 amino acids. Between the trimmed V and J ends, which lost 5 bases and 4 bases, there was a span of 8 bases. Germline V gives CDR1 SGHAT, CDR2 FQNNGV.

This chain joins TRBV29-1 and TRBJ2-3; TRBD2 matches at 13 bases. This CDR3 comprises 16 residues. In germline, CDR1 is SQVTM, CDR2 ANQGSEA. Unmatched junction bases numbered 11, after V lost 5 bases and J lost 6 bases. CDR3: CSVSSGLAGPPDTQYF. The CDR3, as DNA: TGCAGCGTTTCCTCGGGACTAGCGGGGCCGCCGGATACGCAGTATTTT.

A single count supports this clone. The chain is built from TRBV29-1 and TRBJ2-7; 9 bases line up with TRBD1. After removal of 7 bases from V and 5 bases from J, the junction contained 9 bases not matched to a gene. Looked up from germline, CDR1 is SQVTM and CDR2 is ANQGSEA. The length of the CDR3 is 13 residues. CDR3 residues: CSANDRGYNEQYF. The CDR3 DNA reads TGCAGCGCCAACGACAGGGGGTACAACGAGCAGTACTTC.

The chain joins TRBV7-9 to TRBJ1-4; no clear D gene. The germline V and J ends were trimmed by 2 bases and 3 bases, with 7 bases remaining between them. Germline V gene lookup returns CDR1 SEHNR and CDR2 FQNEAQ (reference sequence). The CDR3 contains 14 residues. The CDR3 nucleotides are TGTGCCAGCAGCTTACAGGAACCTAATGAAAAACTGTTTTTT. The encoded protein is CASSLQEPNEKLFF.

The chain carries TRBV2 and TRBJ2-5; D call uncertain. The CDR3 is 13 amino acids. The germline CDR1 and CDR2 sequences are SNHLY and FYNNEI. V was pared by 8 bases and J by 5 bases, with 15 bases between. The DNA of the CDR3 is TGTGCCAGCCGGGTCCCCCAGTTGGAGACCCAGTACTTC. Encoded protein: CASRVPQLETQYF.

The chain links TRBV4-1 to TRBJ2-7; TRBD1 is a possible D gene (6 bases). Deletions cut 2 bases from V and 4 bases from J, with 12 bases between. Germline CDR1 MGHRA, CDR2 YSYEKL. The CDR3 sequence is 14 residues long. CDR3 in amino acids: CASSQQGIEYEQYF. The CDR3 DNA reads TGCGCCAGCAGCCAACAGGGGATCGAATACGAGCAGTACTTC.

CDR3 residues: CASSLSDPGVVYEQYF. The CDR3 bases are TGTGCCAGCAGTTTAAGCGACCCGGGGGTAGTCTACGAGCAGTACTTC. The chain links TRBV28 to TRBJ2-7, with TRBD2 as a possible D gene (6 bases). V lost 2 bases to trimming and J lost 3 bases, with 17 bases between them. The CDR3 is 16 amino acids. Germline V gives CDR1 MDHEN, CDR2 SYDVKM. The whole variable domain, remainder taken from reference TRBV28 and TRBJ2-7, is DVKVTQSSRYLVKRTGEKVFLECVQDMDHENMFWYRQDPGLGLRLIYFSYDVKMKEKGDIPEGYSVSREKKERFSLILESASTNQTSMYLCASSLSDPGVVYEQYFGPGTRLTVT.

This sequence joins TRBV27 and TRBJ2-7; possibly TRBD1 for D (6 bases). Germline CDR1 is MNHEY and CDR2 is SMNVEV (reference sequence). There are 13 residues in the CDR3. The V end was cut by 3 bases, the J end by 4 bases, with 10 bases between. The CDR3 protein is CASSFSRGYEQYF. The CDR3 nucleotides are TGTGCCAGCAGTTTTTCCAGGGGATACGAGCAGTACTTC.

The table lists this clone with a count of one. Other DNA sequences within the sample encode an identical CDR3. The chain carries TRBV5-1 and TRBJ1-1; D perhaps matches TRBD1 (6 bases). This CDR3 is built from 13 residues. Per the germline V gene, CDR1 is SGHRS and CDR2 is YFSETQ. The V gene lost 0 bases and the J gene lost 6 bases, with 9 bases spanning the gap. CDR3 protein: CASSLVRGSEAFF. The CDR3 DNA is TGCGCCAGCAGCTTGGTCAGGGGATCTGAAGCTTTCTTT.

The genes are TRBV4-3 and TRBJ2-7; no clear D. Trimming removed 0 bases at V and 0 bases at J, with 15 bases between. The CDR3 totals 17 residues. The V gene's germline CDR1 is LGHNA and CDR2 YSLEER. The CDR3 region is CASSQDWNGVSSYEQYF. The DNA for the CDR3 is TGCGCCAGCAGCCAAGATTGGAACGGCGTAAGCTCCTACGAGCAGTACTTC.

V gene TRBV5-6 combines with J gene TRBJ2-7; D unclear. The CDR3 is made up of 13 amino acids. V shed 1 base and J shed 6 bases, with 11 bases lying between them. Per germline, CDR1 SGHDT and CDR2 YYEEEE. The CDR3 spells CASSLHPAGEQYF. CDR3 in DNA: TGTGCCAGCAGCTTGCATCCAGCCGGCGAGCAGTACTTC. Together with reference TRBV5-6 and TRBJ2-7, the CDR3 gives the full variable domain: DAGVTQSPTHLIKTRGQQVTLRCSPKSGHDTVSWYQQALGQGPQFIFQYYEEEERQRGNFPDRFSGHQFPNYSSELNVNALLLGDSALYLCASSLHPAGEQYFGPGTRLTVT.

J is TRBJ2-1 and V is TRBV27; D might be TRBD1 (5 bases). This CDR3 has 14 amino acids. V lost 2 bases to trimming and J lost 9 bases, with 14 bases between them. Germline CDR1 is MNHEY and CDR2 is SMNVEV (reference sequence). The DNA for the CDR3 is TGTGCCAGCAGTTTAGGTCTAGGGGTCCTTGAGCAGTTCTTC. This translates into CASSLGLGVLEQFF.

A remark on this clone: The same CDR3 is also encoded by other DNA sequences in this sample. The chain carries TRBV30 and TRBJ1-5; a possible D gene is TRBD1 (6 bases). CDR1 is GTSNPN, CDR2 SVGIG, per germline (reference sequence). Trimming pared 1 base from V and 0 bases from J, leaving 7 bases between. The CDR3 contains 14 residues. The CDR3 sequence is CAWSEGVSNQPQHF. The CDR3 DNA is TGTGCCTGGAGTGAGGGGGTTAGCAATCAGCCCCAGCATTTT.

The chain links TRBV11-2 to TRBJ1-1, with a tentative D call TRBD1 (6 bases). CDR3 size: 14 residues. CDR1 is SGHAT and CDR2 is FQNNGV in the germline V gene. Trimming left V 7 bases short and J 8 bases short, with 20 bases between. The CDR3 here is CASTKPGTSVEAFF. The CDR3 DNA sequence: TGTGCCAGCACCAAACCGGGGACATCCGTGGAAGCTTTCTTT.

This rearrangement joins TRBV28 to TRBJ2-5; possible D gene TRBD1, 6 bases. Judging by the DNA end, TRBJ2-7 fits better; the J call may be wrong. The CDR3 extends over 14 amino acids. CDR1 MDHEN and CDR2 SYDVKM come from the germline V gene. CDR3 residues: CASSLRDILYEQYF. In nucleotides, the CDR3 is TGTGCCAGCAGTTTAAGGGACATTCTCTACGAGCAGTACTTC.

Of note for this clone: Other DNA sequences in this specimen translate into the identical CDR3. The V and J genes are TRBV6-1 and TRBJ2-7; D uncertain. V lost 8 bases to trimming and J lost 4 bases, with 9 bases between them. Germline CDR1 is MNHNS and CDR2 is SASEGT. CDR3 length equals 11 residues. The CDR3: CASSDGYEQYF. CDR3 in DNA: TGTGCCAGCTCGGACGGATACGAGCAGTACTTC.

J is TRBJ2-5 and V is TRBV9; D possibly corresponds to TRBD2 (5 bases). Trimming left V 5 bases short and J 2 bases short, with 10 bases between. The V gene's germline CDR1 is SGDLS and CDR2 YYNGEE. This CDR3 region has 13 residues. The CDR3 bases are TGTGCCAGCAGGGGAGAAGGGCAAGAGACCCAGTACTTC. It encodes CASRGEGQETQYF.

A word on this clone: This sample includes further DNA sequences coding for the same CDR3. The chain links TRBV7-6 to TRBJ2-2; TRBD2 matches 7 bases. Germline CDR1 reads SGHVS; CDR2 reads FNYEAQ. The CDR3 is 13 residues long. Losses at the gene ends were 3 bases for V and 5 bases for J; bases not matched to a gene: 0. For the CDR3, the DNA is TGTGCCAGCAGCTTGGGGGGGACCGGGGAGCTGTTTTTT. Translated: CASSLGGTGELFF.

The chain employs TRBV11-2 and TRBJ2-7; TRBD2 aligns across 7 bases. Losses at the gene ends were 1 base for V and 5 bases for J; bases not matched to a gene: 8. The germline V gene has CDR1 SGHAT and CDR2 FQNNGV. The CDR3 is made up of 15 amino acids. CDR3 in amino acids: CASSLVSGLSDEQYF. The CDR3 nucleotides read TGTGCCAGCAGCTTAGTGTCGGGACTAAGTGACGAGCAGTACTTC.

The chain uses TRBV28 and TRBJ1-5, with 9 bases identical to TRBD1. From germline, CDR1 is MDHEN and CDR2 SYDVKM. V lost 6 bases and J lost 9; bases outside the gene matches: 9. This CDR3 spans 14 amino acids. CDR3 sequence reads: CASRSTGGEPPQHF. The CDR3 DNA sequence: TGTGCCAGCAGATCTACAGGGGGCGAGCCGCCCCAGCATTTT.

The chain uses TRBV27 and TRBJ2-7; D is unclear. The CDR3 is 14 residues long. Trimming pared 5 bases from V and 1 base from J, leaving 12 bases between. Germline V gives CDR1 MNHEY, CDR2 SMNVEV (reference sequence). CDR3 amino acids: CASSPDAASYEQYF. CDR3 coding DNA: TGTGCCAGCAGTCCGGACGCGGCATCCTACGAGCAGTACTTC.

This clone turned up a few times. The J gene is TRBJ1-2, the V gene TRBV7-9; D remains ambiguous. The CDR3 has 16 amino acids. CDR1 and CDR2 (germline): SEHNR, FQNEAQ (reference sequence). The V gene lost 7 bases and the J gene lost 0 bases, with 18 bases spanning the gap. The CDR3 nucleotides are TGTGCCAGCACCAATTCTCGGTCATGGACTAACTATGGCTACACCTTC. Amino acids: CASTNSRSWTNYGYTF.

The J gene is TRBJ2-1, the V gene TRBV4-3, with 10 bases identical to TRBD2. Germline values: CDR1 LGHNA, CDR2 YSLEER. Trimming cost V 4 bases and J 10 bases; bases outside gene matches: 13. There are 16 residues in the CDR3. DNA for the CDR3: TGCGCCAGCAGCCTATTTCTAGCGGGAGAGGTAGGGGAGCAGTTCTTC. It codes for CASSLFLAGEVGEQFF.

This chain joins TRBV7-9 and TRBJ2-7, with TRBD1 as a possible D gene (6 bases). This CDR3 has 14 residues. V lost 8 bases, J lost 6 bases, and 20 bases lay in between. Germline values: CDR1 SEHNR, CDR2 FQNEAQ (reference sequence). CDR3 residues: CASSTPGDPSEQYF. The CDR3 coding sequence is TGTGCCAGCTCAACCCCAGGGGACCCATCCGAGCAGTACTTC.

A remark on this clone: This same CDR3 is encoded by further DNA sequences in the sample. Here the CDR3 reads CASTSDYEQYF. In DNA, the CDR3 is TGTGCCAGCACCTCAGACTACGAGCAGTACTTC. The V gene is TRBV7-9, the J gene TRBJ2-7, with no clear D. Germline assignment: CDR1 SEHNR and CDR2 FQNEAQ (reference sequence). The V end was cut by 7 bases, the J end by 3 bases, with 7 bases between. The CDR3 has 11 residues.

The chain carries TRBV13 and TRBJ2-2; 8 nucleotides line up with TRBD1. The CDR3 has 17 residues. V shed 0 bases and J 4 bases; nucleotides not matched to a gene: 7. CDR1 and CDR2 from the germline V gene are PRHDT and FYEKMQ (reference sequence). The CDR3 coding sequence is TGTGCCAGCAGCTTAGGCCCAGGACAGGGCCTCACCGGGGAGCTGTTTTTT. It yields the protein CASSLGPGQGLTGELFF.

This sequence joins TRBV7-9 and TRBJ2-7; D call uncertain. V lost 5 bases and J lost 3, with 17 bases in between. The CDR3 is made up of 15 amino acids. The germline gives CDR1 SEHNR, CDR2 FQNEAQ (reference sequence). The CDR3 reads CASSHDISPFYEQYF. CDR3 bases: TGTGCCAGCAGCCACGACATATCTCCCTTCTACGAGCAGTACTTC.

The V and J genes are TRBV30 and TRBJ1-2, with D hard to call. This CDR3 comprises 14 residues. V dropped 6 bases and J dropped 6 bases, with 20 bases sitting between them. Germline CDR1 and CDR2: GTSNPN and SVGIG (reference sequence). CDR3 loop: CACPSSYKINGYTF. DNA for the CDR3: TGTGCCTGCCCCAGCAGTTACAAAATAAATGGCTACACCTTC.

This clone has only one observation. The rearrangement joins TRBV29-1 to TRBJ2-7, with TRBD1 matching over 7 bases. CDR1 and CDR2 from the germline V gene are SQVTM and ANQGSEA. This CDR3 contains 13 residues. V lost 7 bases to trimming and J lost 1 base; unmatched junction nucleotides: 7. DNA of the CDR3: TGCAGCGGACAGGGACAGACATCCTACGAGCAGTACTTC. It translates to CSGQGQTSYEQYF.

This clone has more than one count but fewer than ten. The J gene is TRBJ1-6, the V gene TRBV4-1, with 8 bases that match TRBD1. Trimming removed 5 bases from V and 0 bases from J; junction bases left unmatched: 6. CDR1 and CDR2 (germline): MGHRA, YSYEKL. CDR3 size: 17 residues. The CDR3 loop is CASSGTGPSSYNSPLHF. The CDR3, as DNA: TGCGCCAGCAGCGGGACAGGCCCAAGCTCCTATAATTCACCCCTCCACTTT.

The V gene is TRBV30, the J gene TRBJ2-5, with 9 bases lining up with TRBD1. The V gene's germline CDR1 is GTSNPN and CDR2 SVGIG (reference sequence). V lost 1 base and J lost 3; bases outside the gene matches: 12. The CDR3 consists of 17 residues. The DNA of the CDR3 is TGTGCCTGGAGTGGCCGGGACAGGGTTTGGGCCAAAGAGACCCAGTACTTC. This encodes CAWSGRDRVWAKETQYF.